This TCR beta chain comes out of a study of shared clonotypes between healthy human individuals. Per germline, CDR1 MNHEY and CDR2 SMNVEV (reference sequence). Trimming left V 7 bases short and J 4 bases short, with 13 bases between. This CDR3 region has 13 residues. Clones were sequenced by immunoSEQ multiplex PCR, and TCRdb holds only the in-frame ones, with some missing. Seen here are under 1,100,000 clones, approximately 78% observed once, and the top ten hold 0.5% to 0.65%. This clone showed up many times. The rearrangement uses TRBV27 and TRBJ1-1, with D unresolved. Sequenced: memory CD4+ T cells from PBMCs. Subset of the sample: CD45RA-negative fraction. This receptor was identified in a man between 18 and 35 years old in good health. Some clones in this sample may be carry-over from other donors' samples. CDR3 nucleotide sequence: TGTGCCAGCAAGATAGTAGGGAGCACTGAAGCTTTCTTT. Protein product: CASKIVGSTEAFF.